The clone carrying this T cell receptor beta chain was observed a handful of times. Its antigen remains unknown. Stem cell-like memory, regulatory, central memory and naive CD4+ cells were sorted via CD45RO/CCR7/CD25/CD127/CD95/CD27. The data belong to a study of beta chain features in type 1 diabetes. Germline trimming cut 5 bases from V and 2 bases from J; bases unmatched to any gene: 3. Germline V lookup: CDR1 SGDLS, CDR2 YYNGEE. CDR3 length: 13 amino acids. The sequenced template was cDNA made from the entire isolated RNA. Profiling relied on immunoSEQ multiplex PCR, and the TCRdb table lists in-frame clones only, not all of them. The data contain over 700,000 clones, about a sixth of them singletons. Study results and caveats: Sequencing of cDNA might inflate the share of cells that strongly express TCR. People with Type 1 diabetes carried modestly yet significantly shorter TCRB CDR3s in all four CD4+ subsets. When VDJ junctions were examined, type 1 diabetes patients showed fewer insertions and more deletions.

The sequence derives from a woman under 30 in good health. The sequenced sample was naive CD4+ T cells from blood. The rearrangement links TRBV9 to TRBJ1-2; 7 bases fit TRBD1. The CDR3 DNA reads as TGTGCCAGCAGTCTGGACAGGAACTATGGCTACACCTTC. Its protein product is CASSLDRNYGYTF.